The 18 T cell receptor beta chains presented below share a single source sample, sequenced in a study of OX40 agonist ivuxolimab in advanced cancers. Method: immunoSEQ multiplex PCR; TCRdb's copy keeps in-frame clones and lacks some. The sample contains 15,000 to 20,000 clones, about 80% of which appear only once. The starting material was CD4+ or CD8+ T cells sorted from blood, obtained in a trial of the OX40 agonist ivuxolimab. All receptors derive from an adult with an advanced solid tumor such as melanoma, head and neck, liver or kidney cancer.

This chain joins TRBV27 and TRBJ2-3; D unclear. The germline gives CDR1 MNHEY, CDR2 SMNVEV (reference sequence). CDR3 length: 13 residues. V shed 6 bases and J shed 4 bases, with 11 bases lying between them. Written as DNA, the CDR3 is TGTGCCAGCAGCCTTACGTCGGCAGATACGCAGTATTTT. It translates to CASSLTSADTQYF.

This sequence joins TRBV4-3 and TRBJ1-3, with D possibly TRBD1 on 5 matching bases. The CDR3 consists of 16 residues. Trimming removed 1 base from V and 0 bases from J, with 10 bases in between. In germline, CDR1 is LGHNA, CDR2 YSLEER. CDR3 residues: CASSQGDFSSGNTIYF. In nucleotides, the CDR3 is TGCGCCAGCAGCCAAGGGGACTTCAGCTCTGGAAACACCATATATTTT.

This chain connects TRBV6-6 to TRBJ2-3; no clear D. This CDR3 has 11 residues. CDR1 and CDR2 (germline): MNHNY, SVGAGI (reference sequence). With 6 bases removed from V and 4 bases from J, the gap between germline ends came to 5 bases. CDR3 sequence (DNA): TGTGCCAGCAGCCATTCAGATACGCAGTATTTT. This codes for CASSHSDTQYF.

J is TRBJ2-5 and V is TRBV6-1; the match to TRBD1 covers 11 bases. This CDR3 is 15 amino acids long. CDR1 is MNHNS, CDR2 SASEGT, per germline. The junction had 10 bases not matched to a gene; V was cut back by 8 bases and J by 5 bases. CDR3 sequence reads: CASGRDRGGLETQYF. The CDR3 nucleotides read TGTGCCAGCGGGAGGGACAGGGGGGGATTGGAGACCCAGTACTTC.

V usage is TRBV15 and J usage is TRBJ1-5; no clear D. Trimming removed 0 bases at V and 9 bases at J, with 9 bases between. The CDR3 runs to 13 residues. Germline CDR1 is LNHNV and CDR2 is YYDKDF (reference sequence). The CDR3 DNA is TGTGCCACCAGCAGAGAGCGCACCCGGCCCCAGCATTTT. As protein: CATSRERTRPQHF.

This chain uses TRBV19 with TRBJ2-1, with no clear D. There are 12 residues in the CDR3. Trimming shortened V by 4 bases and J by 10 bases, and 11 bases separated the two germline ends. Per germline, CDR1 LNHDA and CDR2 SQIVND (reference sequence). CDR3 sequence: CASSTSLYEQFF. The DNA of the CDR3 is TGTGCCAGTAGTACCTCCCTATACGAGCAGTTCTTC.

This clone was detected only a few times. The rearrangement uses TRBV12-5 and TRBJ2-7; D not certain. CDR3 length equals 12 residues. Germline lookup yields CDR1 LGHNT and CDR2 FRNRAP. The ends were cut back, 0 bases at V and 7 bases at J, with 7 bases in the middle. The CDR3 DNA follows: TGTGCTAGTGGTTTGGTAGGCCTGGAGCAGTACTTC. Its translation is CASGLVGLEQYF.

The chain couples TRBV11-2 to TRBJ2-7, with 7 bases that match TRBD1. V was clipped by 1 base and J by 7 bases; unmatched bases: 1. Germline CDR1 and CDR2: SGHAT and FQNNGV. This CDR3 is 12 amino acids long. CDR3 sequence: CASSLVGQEQYF. For the CDR3, the DNA is TGTGCCAGCAGCTTAGTGGGACAGGAGCAGTACTTC.

The V gene is TRBV4-2, the J gene TRBJ2-3; D uncertain. The CDR3 has 16 amino acids. Germline lookup yields CDR1 LGHNA and CDR2 YNFKEQ. The V gene lost 0 bases and the J gene lost 2 bases, with 12 bases spanning the gap. Here the CDR3 reads CASSQDGSQPTDTQYF. The DNA of the CDR3 is TGTGCCAGCAGCCAAGATGGGTCCCAACCCACAGATACGCAGTATTTT.

This sequence joins TRBV6-4 and TRBJ2-1; D may correspond to TRBD1 or TRBD2 (5 bases each). Trimming removed 3 bases at V and 6 bases at J, with 9 bases between. Germline CDR1 reads MRHNA; CDR2 reads SNTAGT. The CDR3 has 13 residues. The CDR3 is CASSEAGSNEQFF. DNA of the CDR3: TGTGCCAGCAGTGAAGCAGGGAGCAATGAGCAGTTCTTC.

This clone has a single count. The J gene is TRBJ2-7, the V gene TRBV6-1; 8 bases line up with TRBD1. CDR3 size: 13 residues. J gave up 3 bases and V 4 bases, and 2 bases lay outside the gene matches. Germline V lookup: CDR1 MNHNS, CDR2 SASEGT. CDR3 loop: CASSARGLYEQYF. As DNA, the CDR3 is TGTGCCAGCAGTGCCAGGGGGCTCTACGAGCAGTACTTC.

The gene calls are TRBV6-1 and TRBJ2-1; weak D call: TRBD2 (6 bases). The ends were cut back, 6 bases at V and 7 bases at J, with 10 bases in the middle. The CDR3 runs 12 residues. CDR1 and CDR2 from the germline V gene are MNHNS and SASEGT. The CDR3 region has the DNA TGTGCCAGCAGCGCGACTAGTAATGAGCAGTTCTTC. Residues: CASSATSNEQFF.

V and J are TRBV28 and TRBJ1-2; D may be TRBD1 (6 bases). The ends were cut back, 7 bases at V and 0 bases at J, with 18 bases in the middle. The V gene's germline CDR1 is MDHEN and CDR2 SYDVKM. CDR3 length: 16 residues. In DNA form, the CDR3 reads TGTGCCAGCACCCCCTGGGACACCGTTACTAACTATGGCTACACCTTC. Protein sequence: CASTPWDTVTNYGYTF.

The chain links TRBV7-2 to TRBJ1-6; D perhaps matches TRBD1 (6 bases). This CDR3 is 16 amino acids long. Germline V CDR1 and CDR2: SGHTA, FQGNSA. V lost 5 bases, J lost 5 bases, and 16 bases lay in between. The CDR3 bases are TGTGCCAGCAGCGCCTATCCGGACAGCCATAATTCACCCCTCCACTTT. Translated, it gives CASSAYPDSHNSPLHF.

The gene calls are TRBV29-1 and TRBJ1-2; a weak D match, TRBD1 (6 bases). This CDR3 contains 16 residues. V was shortened by 1 base and J by 0 bases, with 15 bases between the two germline ends. Germline V gene data show CDR1 as SQVTM and CDR2 as ANQGSEA. CDR3 sequence reads: CSVEVWGAYSNYGYTF. CDR3 bases: TGCAGCGTTGAAGTTTGGGGGGCGTATTCTAACTATGGCTACACCTTC.

This chain uses TRBV7-9 with TRBJ2-7, with 11 bases that match TRBD2. The V and J ends lost 2 bases and 1 base, in that order; junction bases with no gene match: 13. Germline values: CDR1 SEHNR, CDR2 FQNEAQ (reference sequence). This CDR3 is 19 amino acids long. CDR3 DNA sequence: TGTGCCAGCAGCTTATCCCTGACTCTAGCGGGGGGCCCATCCTACGAGCAGTACTTC. As protein: CASSLSLTLAGGPSYEQYF.

The chain has TRBV6-1 and TRBJ1-1; tentative D call: TRBD1 (6 bases). The CDR3 is 17 amino acids. Germline CDR1 and CDR2: MNHNS and SASEGT. Trimming removed 0 bases at V and 1 base at J, with 15 bases between. The CDR3 region is CASSEAVAGAQNTEAFF. The CDR3 DNA follows: TGTGCCAGCAGTGAAGCGGTGGCAGGGGCCCAGAACACTGAAGCTTTCTTT.

The rearrangement links TRBV28 to TRBJ1-3; D remains ambiguous. V was shortened by 4 bases and J by 0 bases, with 7 bases between the two germline ends. Germline V lookup: CDR1 MDHEN, CDR2 SYDVKM. CDR3 length equals 14 residues. The CDR3, as DNA: TGTGCCAGCAGTTCGATGTCCTCTGGAAACACCATATATTTT. Protein product: CASSSMSSGNTIYF.